The 5 T cell receptor beta chains given below trace back to one sample, sequenced in a study of blood T cell repertoires in COVID-19. Clones were sequenced by immunoSEQ multiplex PCR, and TCRdb holds only the in-frame ones, with some missing. Of some 40,000 clones listed, 75% to 90% are singletons. Sample: peripheral blood. All receptors come from a man aged 65 to 79 with acute or convalescent COVID-19.

The rearrangement links TRBV6-2 or TRBV6-3 to TRBJ2-5, with D possibly TRBD2 on 5 matching bases. Trimming stripped 5 bases from V and 2 bases from J, with 12 bases between. The CDR3 has 14 residues. From germline, CDR1 is MNHEY and CDR2 SVGEGT. The chain's CDR3 is CASSTKRIQETQYF. The CDR3 nucleotides read TGTGCCAGCAGTACAAAGCGGATACAAGAGACCCAGTACTTC.

The chain has TRBV2 and TRBJ1-5, with D possibly matching TRBD1 (5 bases). The CDR3 totals 15 residues. The V end lost 4 bases, the J end lost 4 bases, and 14 bases lay between the germline ends. The germline gives CDR1 SNHLY, CDR2 FYNNEI. This CDR3 reads CASSGATPGNQPQHF. The CDR3 DNA reads TGTGCCAGCAGTGGAGCCACACCAGGGAATCAGCCCCAGCATTTT. Looking up the rest from reference TRBV2 and TRBJ1-5 gives the full variable domain: EPEVTQTPSHQVTQMGQEVILRCVPISNHLYFYWYRQILGQKVEFLVSFYNNEISEKSEIFDDQFSVERPDGSNFTLKIRSTKLEDSAMYFCASSGATPGNQPQHFGDGTRLSIL.

The chain couples TRBV28 to TRBJ2-7, with a possible D match to TRBD1 (5 bases). The V gene's germline CDR1 is MDHEN and CDR2 SYDVKM. The CDR3 is 14 amino acids. V gave up 2 bases and J gave up 2 bases, with 10 bases separating them. CDR3 nucleotides: TGTGCCAGCAGTTTAGGGGCCCATACCTACGAGCAGTACTTC. Translated, it gives CASSLGAHTYEQYF.

The rearrangement links TRBV6-5 to TRBJ2-7; 7 nucleotides match TRBD1. CDR3 length equals 13 residues. J lost 3 bases, V lost 8 bases, and 7 bases had no gene match. Germline assignment: CDR1 MNHEY and CDR2 SVGAGI. The chain's CDR3 is CASRGQDSYEQYF. As DNA, the CDR3 is TGTGCCAGCCGAGGACAGGACAGCTACGAGCAGTACTTC.

This rearrangement joins TRBV13 to TRBJ1-2; unclear D gene. Germline CDR1 is PRHDT and CDR2 is FYEKMQ (reference sequence). CDR3 length: 13 amino acids. V was clipped by 5 bases and J by 2 bases, with 9 bases between them. The CDR3 region is CASSPGLNYGYTF. The CDR3 bases are TGTGCCAGCAGCCCAGGCCTGAACTATGGCTACACCTTC.